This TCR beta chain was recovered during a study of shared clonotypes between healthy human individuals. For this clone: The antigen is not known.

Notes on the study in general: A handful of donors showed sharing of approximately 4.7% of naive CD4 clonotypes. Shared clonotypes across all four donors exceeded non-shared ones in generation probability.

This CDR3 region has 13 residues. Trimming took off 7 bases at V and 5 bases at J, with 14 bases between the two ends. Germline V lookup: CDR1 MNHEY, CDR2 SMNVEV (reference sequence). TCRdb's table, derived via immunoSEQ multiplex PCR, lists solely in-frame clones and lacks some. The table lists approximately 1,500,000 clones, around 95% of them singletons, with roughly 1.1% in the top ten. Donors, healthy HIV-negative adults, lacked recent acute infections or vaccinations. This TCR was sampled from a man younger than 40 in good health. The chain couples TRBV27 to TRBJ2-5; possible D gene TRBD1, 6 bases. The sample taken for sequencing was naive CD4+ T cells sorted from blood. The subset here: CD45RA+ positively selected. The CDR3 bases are TGTGCCAGCAAAGATGGGGGCAGGGAGACCCAGTACTTC. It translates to CASKDGGRETQYF.